The 7 T cell receptor beta chains below were found in one sample sequenced in a study of spatial heterogeneity in lung cancer. Study observations and caveats: Tumoral mutation counts were tracked by counts of expanded intratumoral alpha and beta TCRs.

From the 5' RACE reads, TCRdb called clonotypes with MiXCR, one entry per CDR3 protein. The sample has fewer than 20,000 distinct CDR3 sequences; roughly 5.7% are singletons. As to time point: sample taken at primary tumor resection. Their antigens remain unidentified. The starting material was lung tumor tissue, obtained at surgery. The receptors stem from a female donor with early-stage non-small cell lung cancer.

This clonotype counts as medium-sized. A library made for alpha chains picked up this beta chain off target, so its size means little. The V call is TRBV20-1, the J call TRBJ2-1; TRBD2 agrees at 12 bases. This CDR3 is 17 amino acids long. Germline V gene sequence: CDR1 DFQATT, CDR2 SNEGSKA (reference sequence). V was pared by 3 bases and J by 1 base, with 7 bases of the junction left unmatched. Here the CDR3 DNA reads TGCAGTGCTAGGACTAGCGGGAGCCTGTTTTCCTACAATGAGCAGTTCTTC. This encodes CSARTSGSLFSYNEQFF.

This clonotype was found many times. The library was designed around alpha chains, so this beta chain is a stray read whose abundance carries little weight. This sequence joins TRBV10-3 and TRBJ2-1, with D perhaps TRBD2 (5 bases). Germline V gene lookup returns CDR1 ENHRY and CDR2 SYGVKD. V dropped 10 bases and J dropped 0 bases, with 16 bases sitting between them. CDR3 length: 15 amino acids. CDR3 residues: CATDPVGSSYNEQFF. The CDR3 coding sequence is TGTGCCACCGACCCCGTAGGGAGCTCCTACAATGAGCAGTTCTTC.

The sample holds a few counts of this clonotype. This beta chain is a stray read from a library made for alpha chains; its abundance is not meaningful. The gene calls are TRBV6-1 and TRBJ2-5; 12 nucleotides align to TRBD1. Germline CDR1 MNHNS, CDR2 SASEGT. The trim removed 2 bases at V and 4 bases at J, leaving 5 bases unmatched. This CDR3 is built from 16 residues. The CDR3 DNA reads TGTGCCAGCAGTGAAATGAGGGACAGGGGGCTAGAGACCCAGTACTTC. The encoded protein is CASSEMRDRGLETQYF.

This clonotype was detected many times. Found in a library prepared for alpha chains, this beta chain is an off-target read, and its abundance has little meaning. The V and J genes are TRBV5-1 and TRBJ2-6; D is undetermined. V was shortened by 4 bases and J by 0 bases, with 5 bases between the two germline ends. The length of the CDR3 is 14 residues. From germline, CDR1 is SGHRS and CDR2 YFSETQ. The chain's CDR3 is CASSQSSGANVLTF. The CDR3 DNA is TGCGCCAGCAGCCAAAGCTCTGGGGCCAACGTCCTGACTTTC.

The sample holds many counts of this clonotype. This beta chain turned up in a library designed for alpha chains; as an off-target read, its abundance says little. The CDR3 DNA reads as TGTGCCAGCAGTTTCCCTCGGGGGCGGCCAGCTTTCTTT. It codes for CASSFPRGRPAFF. The V gene is TRBV28, the J gene TRBJ1-1; possible D gene TRBD1, 6 bases. CDR1 is MDHEN and CDR2 is SYDVKM in the germline V gene. The CDR3 covers 13 residues. Trimming took off 3 bases at V and 10 bases at J, with 15 bases between the two ends.

Points on this clonotype: As an off-target read in a library built for alpha chains, this beta chain has a frequency of little significance. The rearrangement uses TRBV11-3 and TRBJ2-2; D gene ambiguous. The CDR3 has 13 amino acids. V was pared by 5 bases and J by 4 bases, with 8 bases between. CDR1 SGHNT and CDR2 YENEEA come from the germline V gene. CDR3 in amino acids: CASSVAFTGELFF. The CDR3 nucleotides are TGTGCCAGCAGCGTTGCATTCACCGGGGAGCTGTTTTTT.

This clonotype counts as medium-sized (0.01 to 0.1%). This beta chain is an unintended read in a library built for alpha chains; its size means little. This chain uses TRBV18 with TRBJ2-5; 14 nucleotides match TRBD2. The CDR3 consists of 15 residues. Trimming removed 8 bases from V and 4 bases from J; junction bases left unmatched: 6. Germline V gene lookup returns CDR1 KGHSH and CDR2 LQKENI. This CDR3 reads CASLPGTSGRETQYF. The CDR3 DNA reads as TGTGCCAGCCTCCCGGGGACTAGCGGGAGAGAGACCCAGTACTTC.